The sequence of this TCR beta chain was determined in a study of T cell responses to AZD1222 COVID-19 vaccine. The overall study: The study pooled second doses at about 4 or about 12 weeks. Study-wide findings and caveats: Without day 14 samples, only post-peak T cell repertoires were studied. CD4 TCRs covered the whole spike, strongest at regions 160-218 and 743-854. Clonal diversity may have been underestimated, and the donors were mostly white British, with more females than males.

The table came from immunoSEQ multiplex PCR; TCRdb's copy has only in-frame clones and leaves some out. Of about 150,000 clones listed, about 90% are singletons. The CDR3 has 16 residues. Unmatched junction bases numbered 9, after V lost 2 bases and J lost 5 bases. Germline CDR1 is MNHEY and CDR2 is SVGAGI. A remark on this clone: Its antigen remains unidentified.

This sequence joins TRBV6-5 and TRBJ2-7, with 10 bases lining up with TRBD1. The material sequenced was peripheral blood, taken on day 0 of AZD1222 vaccination. The source of this sequence is an adult in good health. CDR3 amino acids: CASSYDPGTGVDEQYF. The CDR3 bases are TGTGCCAGCAGTTACGACCCTGGGACAGGGGTGGACGAGCAGTACTTC.